This TCR beta chain was recovered during a study of shared clonotypes between healthy human individuals (dated by TCRdb to 2020 to 2022). For the wider study: A few men and a couple of women, aged 18 to 49 years, made up the cohort. Between about 0.85 and 10 billion PBMCs per donor were obtained by leukapheresis. Blood TCR repertoires of four to six healthy adults were deeply sequenced to estimate repertoire size and the extent of clonotype sharing between individuals. Per donor, three plates each were used for CD4 naive and CD4 memory, two for CD8 naive, and one for CD8 memory. Different laboratories and diverse techniques were used to prepare libraries and sequence TCR repertoires, to increase sequencing depth and limit assay-specific biases.

A remark on this clone: The target of this receptor is not known. Per-base quality was not reported, and no clone a single base away is much larger than it.

Overall results and qualifications from the work: Larger estimated clonotype richness was generally found for naive subsets than for memory subsets. Pairwise subsampling led to the expectation that sequencing depth would affect the degree of clonotype sharing among donors. Rarefaction of sorted-subset datasets indicated incomplete sequencing despite the large sequencing depth. Clonotypes shared by all four sorted-subset donors showed higher generation probabilities than non-shared clonotypes. Because the study included only a small number of donors, the genetic and exposure-history diversity represented was limited. Sampling was restricted to blood, and TCR repertoires in tissue are likely to differ from TCR repertoires in blood. About 4.5% of naive CD4, around 4% of naive CD8, about 2.4% of memory CD4, and around 0.4% of memory CD8 clonotypes were shared across a few donors.

CD8 naive samples were CD45RO-negative cells positively selected for CCR7, giving a CD45RA+CCR7+ population that excluded TemRA cells. The donors were healthy, HIV-negative adults who had no recently reported acute infections or vaccinations. All donors were Caucasian adults living in Nashville, Tennessee, USA. After blood collection by leukapheresis, PBMCs were isolated using Ficoll-Histopaque density gradient centrifugation and then cryopreserved in the vapor phase of liquid nitrogen. Purity and quantity of every magnetically sorted T cell population were checked by analytical flow cytometry. Genomic DNA was isolated from every sorted fraction and measured by UV absorbance on a Nanodrop 2000c. Using the deep immunoSEQ assay, TCR CDR3 regions were amplified from genomic DNA by multiplex PCR. Extracted genomic DNA from each cell subset was distributed evenly across all wells of several immunoSEQ 96-well plates, and each plate was treated as a replicate. For sorted subsets, each replicate PCR was loaded with 200 ng genomic DNA, equivalent to 30,000 to 35,000 T cell genomes. The purified libraries were quantified using a Qubit 3.0 fluorometer, sized with a Bioanalyzer 2100, and then quantified again using the KAPA Library Quantification kit. Every immunoSEQ 96-well plate was sequenced on a dedicated single-read 150-cycle Illumina NextSeq 550 flow cell. In the authors' own workflow: The immunoSEQ output contained only junctional sequences without quality scores, so filtering could not match that applied to full-length reads. Sequences were annotated with PyIR, a Python wrapper for IgBLAST v1.9, and V/J genes and CDR3 were assigned using IMGT germline references. Any read was removed if the V/J assignment was weak (E-value above 1e-6), the CDR3 was missing, or the read contained stop codons, out-of-frame junctions, or ambiguous translated residues. V3J clonotypes were defined as sequences sharing the same inferred V gene, J gene, and CDR3 amino acid sequence. Percentage overlap between repertoires was calculated by dividing the number of shared unique clonotypes by the size of the smaller repertoire. Richness of each repertoire was evaluated using RTK rarefaction, the Chao1 estimator, and Recon v2.1 estimates of unobserved clonotypes. For all TCRbeta clonotypes obtained by the gDNA method from a handful of donors, generation probabilities were computed with OLGA. TCRdb holds this immuneACCESS table with in-frame rearrangements only. Some clones are missing; in checked studies, unresolved V genes explain under half, and the rest has no known cause. V, J and clone size reflect that table, while D and trimming were determined from the DNA. The sample has about 2 million clones on record, about 94% of them singletons. The top ten clones comprise 1% to 1.5% of the sample.

The germline V gene specifies SGHRS as CDR1 and YFSETQ as CDR2. The CDR3 contains 14 residues, cysteine and phenylalanine counted. The sequence is cut down to CDR3 DNA, 42 bases in frame from base 1. V and J lose 0 bases and 3 bases, and a span of 10 bases separates them. The clonotype was recovered from a man younger than 35 in good health. Rearrangement joined TRBV5-1 to TRBJ2-7, with TRBD2 as a weak D call on 6 bases. The source material was naive CD8+ T cells sorted from blood. Interpreted using the paper, the cell subset or site label stands for: CD45RA+CCR7+. The nucleotide sequence is TGCGCCAGCAGCTTGGGGGCTAGCGACTACGAGCAGTACTTC. It encodes CASSLGASDYEQYF.